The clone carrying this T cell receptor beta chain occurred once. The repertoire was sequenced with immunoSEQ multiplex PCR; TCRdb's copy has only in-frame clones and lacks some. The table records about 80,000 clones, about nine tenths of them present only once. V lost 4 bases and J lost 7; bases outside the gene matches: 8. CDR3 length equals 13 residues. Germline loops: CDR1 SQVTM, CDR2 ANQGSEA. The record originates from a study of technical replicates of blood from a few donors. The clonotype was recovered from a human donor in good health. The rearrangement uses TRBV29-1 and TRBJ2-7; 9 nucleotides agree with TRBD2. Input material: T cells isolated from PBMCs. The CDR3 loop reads CSVGLAGDGEQYF. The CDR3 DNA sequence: TGCAGCGTTGGATTAGCGGGAGACGGGGAGCAGTACTTC.